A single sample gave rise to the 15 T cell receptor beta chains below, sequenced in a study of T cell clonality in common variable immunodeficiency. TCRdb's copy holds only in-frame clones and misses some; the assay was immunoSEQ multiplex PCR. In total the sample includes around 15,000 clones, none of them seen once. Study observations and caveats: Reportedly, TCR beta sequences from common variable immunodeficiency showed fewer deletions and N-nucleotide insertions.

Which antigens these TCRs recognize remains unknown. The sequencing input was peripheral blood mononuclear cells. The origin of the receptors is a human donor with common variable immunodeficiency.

CDR3: CASSPNGGGTSGELFF. The CDR3 DNA, read in part, is TGTGCCAGCAGCCCGAATGGCGGGGGAACATCCGGGGAG. The chain employs TRBV7-7 and TRBJ2-2; 7 bases are a match to TRBD2. The DNA ends 3 residues before the CDR3 does, and the rest of the CDR3 is filled in from the germline J gene. V was clipped by 5 bases and J by 6 bases; unmatched bases: 12. The CDR3 spans 16 residues. Per germline, CDR1 SSHAT and CDR2 FNYEAQ (reference sequence).

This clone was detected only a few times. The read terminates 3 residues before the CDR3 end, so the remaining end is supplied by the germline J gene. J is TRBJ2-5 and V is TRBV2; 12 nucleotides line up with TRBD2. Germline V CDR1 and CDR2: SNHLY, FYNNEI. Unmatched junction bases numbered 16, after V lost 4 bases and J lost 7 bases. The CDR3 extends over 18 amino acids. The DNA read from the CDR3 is TGTGCCAGCAGTGTTCTTACTAGCGGGGGGAGCCTCGGGGGGACC. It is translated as CASSVLTSGGSLGGT. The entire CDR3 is CASSVLTSGGSLGGTQYF.

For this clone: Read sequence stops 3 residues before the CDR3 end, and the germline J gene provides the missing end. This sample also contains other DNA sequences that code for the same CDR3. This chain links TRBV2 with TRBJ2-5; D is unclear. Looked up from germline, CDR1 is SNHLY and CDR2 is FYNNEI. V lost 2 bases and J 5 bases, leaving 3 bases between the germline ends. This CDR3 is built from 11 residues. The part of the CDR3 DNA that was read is TGTGCCAGCAGTGAAAGGGAGACC. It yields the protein CASSERET. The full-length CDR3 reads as CASSERETQYF.

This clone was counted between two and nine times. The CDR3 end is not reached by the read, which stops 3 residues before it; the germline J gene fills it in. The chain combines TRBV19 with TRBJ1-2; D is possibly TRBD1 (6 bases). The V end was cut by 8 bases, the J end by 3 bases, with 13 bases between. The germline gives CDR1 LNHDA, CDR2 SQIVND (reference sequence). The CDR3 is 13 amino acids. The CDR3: CASSGGVDYGYTF. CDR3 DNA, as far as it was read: TGTGCCAGTTCGGGGGGCGTAGACTATGGC. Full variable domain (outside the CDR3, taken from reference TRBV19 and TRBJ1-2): DGGITQSPKYLFRKEGQNVTLSCEQNLNHDAMYWYRQDPGQGLRLIYYSQIVNDFQKGDIAEGYSVSREKKESFPLTVTSAQKNPTAFYLCASSGGVDYGYTFGSGTRLTVV.

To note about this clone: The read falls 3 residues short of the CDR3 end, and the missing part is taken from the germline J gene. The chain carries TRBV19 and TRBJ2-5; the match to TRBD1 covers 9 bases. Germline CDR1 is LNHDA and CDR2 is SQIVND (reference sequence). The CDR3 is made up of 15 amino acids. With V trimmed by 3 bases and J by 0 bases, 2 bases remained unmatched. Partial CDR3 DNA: TGTGCCAGTAGTATTGGGACAGGGTACCAAGAGACC. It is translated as CASSIGTGYQET. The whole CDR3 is CASSIGTGYQETQYF.

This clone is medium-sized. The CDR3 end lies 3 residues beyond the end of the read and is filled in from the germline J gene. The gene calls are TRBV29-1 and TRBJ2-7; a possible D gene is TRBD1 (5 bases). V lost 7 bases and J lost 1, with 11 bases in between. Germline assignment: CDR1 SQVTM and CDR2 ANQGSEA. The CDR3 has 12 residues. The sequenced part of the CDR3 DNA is TGCAGCGGTATGACAGCATCCTACGAG. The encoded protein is CSGMTASYE. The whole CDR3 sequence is CSGMTASYEQYF.

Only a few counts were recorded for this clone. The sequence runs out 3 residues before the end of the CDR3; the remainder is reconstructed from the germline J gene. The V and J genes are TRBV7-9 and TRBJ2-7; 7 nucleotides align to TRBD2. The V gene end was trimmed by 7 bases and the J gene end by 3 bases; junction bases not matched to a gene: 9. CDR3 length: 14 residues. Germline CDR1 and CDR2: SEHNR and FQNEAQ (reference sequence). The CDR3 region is CASTRSGDFYEQYF. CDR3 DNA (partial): TGTGCCAGCACCCGGAGCGGGGACTTCTACGAG.

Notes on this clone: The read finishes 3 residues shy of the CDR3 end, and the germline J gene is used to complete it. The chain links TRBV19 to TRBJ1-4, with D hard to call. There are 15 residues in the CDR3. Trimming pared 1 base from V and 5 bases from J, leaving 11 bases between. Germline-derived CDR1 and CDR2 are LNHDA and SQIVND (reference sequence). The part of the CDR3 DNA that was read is TGTGCCAGTAGTATAGCGGCCAGGCCGAATGAAAAA. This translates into CASSIAARPNEK. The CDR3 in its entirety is CASSIAARPNEKLFF.

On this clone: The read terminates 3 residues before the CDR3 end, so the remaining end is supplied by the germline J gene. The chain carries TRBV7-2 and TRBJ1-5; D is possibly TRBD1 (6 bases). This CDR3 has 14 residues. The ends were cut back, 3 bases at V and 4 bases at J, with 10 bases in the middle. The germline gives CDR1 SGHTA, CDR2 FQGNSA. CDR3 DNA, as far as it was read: TGTGCCAGCAGCTTCGCTGGGACAAATCAGCCC. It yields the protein CASSFAGTNQP. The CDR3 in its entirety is CASSFAGTNQPQHF.

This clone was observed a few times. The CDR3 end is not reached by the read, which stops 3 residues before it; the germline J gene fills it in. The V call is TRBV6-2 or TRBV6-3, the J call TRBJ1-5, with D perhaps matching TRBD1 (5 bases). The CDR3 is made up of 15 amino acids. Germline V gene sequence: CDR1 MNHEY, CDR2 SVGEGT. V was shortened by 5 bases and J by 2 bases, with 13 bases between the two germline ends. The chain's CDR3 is CASSNQGDGNQPQHF. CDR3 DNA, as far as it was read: TGTGCCAGCAGTAACCAGGGAGATGGCAATCAGCCC.

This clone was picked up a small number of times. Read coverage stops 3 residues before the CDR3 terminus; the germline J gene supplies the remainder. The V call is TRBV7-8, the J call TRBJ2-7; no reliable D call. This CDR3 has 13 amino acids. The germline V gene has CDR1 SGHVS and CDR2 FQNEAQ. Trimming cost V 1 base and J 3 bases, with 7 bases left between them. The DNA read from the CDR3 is TGTGCCAGCAGCTTAGAAATCCTCTACGAG. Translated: CASSLEILYE. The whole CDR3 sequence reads CASSLEILYEQYF.

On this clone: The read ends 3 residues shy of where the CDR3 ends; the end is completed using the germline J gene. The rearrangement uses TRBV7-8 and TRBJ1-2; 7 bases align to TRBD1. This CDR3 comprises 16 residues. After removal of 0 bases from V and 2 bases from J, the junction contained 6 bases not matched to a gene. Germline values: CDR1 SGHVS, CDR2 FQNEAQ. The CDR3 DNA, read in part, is TGTGCCAGCAGCTTAGCTACAGGGGTCGTGAACTATGGC. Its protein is CASSLATGVVNYG. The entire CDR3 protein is CASSLATGVVNYGYTF. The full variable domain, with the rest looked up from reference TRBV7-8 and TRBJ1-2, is GAGVSQSPRYKVAKRGQDVALRCDPISGHVSLFWYQQALGQGPEFLTYFQNEAQLDKSGLPSDRFFAERPEGSVSTLKIQRTQQEDSAVYLCASSLATGVVNYGYTFGSGTRLTVV.

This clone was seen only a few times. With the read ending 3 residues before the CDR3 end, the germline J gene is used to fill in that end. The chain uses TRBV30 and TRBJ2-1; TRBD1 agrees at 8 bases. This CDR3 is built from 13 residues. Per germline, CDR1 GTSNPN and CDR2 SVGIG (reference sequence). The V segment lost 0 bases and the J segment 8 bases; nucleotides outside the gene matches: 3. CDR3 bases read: TGTGCCTGGAGTGTGGACAGGGAGTATGAG. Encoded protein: CAWSVDREYE. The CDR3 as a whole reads CAWSVDREYEQFF.

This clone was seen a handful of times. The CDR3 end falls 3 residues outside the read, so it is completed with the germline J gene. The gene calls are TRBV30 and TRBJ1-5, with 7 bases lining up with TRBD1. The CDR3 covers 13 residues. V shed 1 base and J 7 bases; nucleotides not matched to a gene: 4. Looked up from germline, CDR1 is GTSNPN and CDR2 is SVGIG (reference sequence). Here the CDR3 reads CAWSGDRDQPQHF. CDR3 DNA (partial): TGTGCCTGGAGTGGAGACAGGGACCAGCCC. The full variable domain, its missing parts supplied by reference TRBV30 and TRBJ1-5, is SQTIHQWPATLVQPVGSPLSLECTVEGTSNPNLYWYRQAAGRGLQLLFYSVGIGQISSEVPQNLSASRPQDRQFILSSKKLLLSDSGFYLCAWSGDRDQPQHFGDGTRLSIL.

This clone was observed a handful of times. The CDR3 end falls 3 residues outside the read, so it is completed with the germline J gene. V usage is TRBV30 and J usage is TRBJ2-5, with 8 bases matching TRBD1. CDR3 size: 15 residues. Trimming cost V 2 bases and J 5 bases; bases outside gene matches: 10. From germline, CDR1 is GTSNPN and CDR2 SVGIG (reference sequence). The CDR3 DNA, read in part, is TGTGCCTGGAGTCTCGGGCAGGGGGCGAGGGAGACC. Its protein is CAWSLGQGARET. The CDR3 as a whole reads CAWSLGQGARETQYF.